These T cell receptor beta chains were read from a single sample in a study of T cell responses to AZD1222 COVID-19 vaccine. Repertoires were generated with immunoSEQ multiplex PCR, while TCRdb's copy carries only in-frame clones and drops some. The sample contains 100,000 to 150,000 clones, around nine tenths of which appear only once. The sequences come from peripheral blood, collected on day 0 of AZD1222 vaccination. The origin of the receptors is an adult in good health. The CDR3 runs from the conserved cysteine through the conserved F or W. Each record gives: clone size, J gene, V gene, CDR3 protein. The size field is filled for only some rows; it gives once, few, many or a size class.

NA	TRBJ2-5	TRBV28	CASSLWEGAYQETQYF
NA	TRBJ2-2	TRBV9	CASSGLTGELFF
NA	TRBJ1-2	TRBV6-2/TRBV6-3	CASSQTGTGARGYTF
NA	TRBJ1-2	TRBV6-6	CASSPRQVPDGYTF
NA	TRBJ2-3	TRBV3-1/TRBV3-2	CASSQEPLGYQGTDTQYF
NA	TRBJ1-3	TRBV6-1	CASSEVVSPQGNTIYF
once	TRBJ1-1	TRBV30	CAWSLVRNTEAFF
NA	TRBJ2-1	TRBV7-2	CASSTQGAGVGNEQFF
NA	TRBJ2-5	TRBV5-1	CASSPDRSQETQYF
NA	TRBJ1-2	TRBV7-2	CASSPDVTGYGYTF
once	TRBJ2-5	TRBV11-2	CASSSLGPSQFETQYF
NA	TRBJ1-5	TRBV6-5	CASSPGTRGQPQHF
NA	TRBJ2-3	TRBV10-3	CAISERGKSSTDTQYF
NA	TRBJ1-6	TRBV4-2	CASSQDRGSYNSPLHF
NA	TRBJ2-5	TRBV27	CASSLFGTQYF
NA	TRBJ1-2	TRBV3-1/TRBV3-2	CASSQDLGWQAPIF
NA	TRBJ2-7	TRBV12-1	CASSFEGGFYEQYF
NA	TRBJ2-3	TRBV3-1/TRBV3-2	CASSPLRTSGSTDTQYF
NA	TRBJ1-3	TRBV4-3	CASSQDFPGTGTSSGNTIYF
NA	TRBJ1-2	TRBV10-3	CAIQVEANYGYTF
NA	TRBJ1-4	TRBV4-2	CASSQDVGYNEKLFF
once	TRBJ2-1	TRBV7-2	CASSLVFRTSGYNEQFF
once	TRBJ1-2	TRBV14	CASSQGQNYGYTF
NA	TRBJ2-5	TRBV9	CASSVNRGGDGTQYF
NA	TRBJ2-4	TRBV5-5	CASSLLAGGMAKNIQYF
once	TRBJ2-3	TRBV29-1	CSASGLAGSDTDTQYF
NA	TRBJ1-5	TRBV7-9	CASSVSMGVAQPQHF
few	TRBJ1-5	TRBV7-9	CASSLAGTVNQPQHF
NA	TRBJ1-4	TRBV9	CASSARQGANEKLFF
NA	TRBJ1-5	TRBV6-2/TRBV6-3	CASSYPTPGGPQPQHF
NA	TRBJ1-2	TRBV30	CAWVFREGSIDGYTF
NA	TRBJ2-1	TRBV6-2/TRBV6-3	CASSYPVQAYNEQFF